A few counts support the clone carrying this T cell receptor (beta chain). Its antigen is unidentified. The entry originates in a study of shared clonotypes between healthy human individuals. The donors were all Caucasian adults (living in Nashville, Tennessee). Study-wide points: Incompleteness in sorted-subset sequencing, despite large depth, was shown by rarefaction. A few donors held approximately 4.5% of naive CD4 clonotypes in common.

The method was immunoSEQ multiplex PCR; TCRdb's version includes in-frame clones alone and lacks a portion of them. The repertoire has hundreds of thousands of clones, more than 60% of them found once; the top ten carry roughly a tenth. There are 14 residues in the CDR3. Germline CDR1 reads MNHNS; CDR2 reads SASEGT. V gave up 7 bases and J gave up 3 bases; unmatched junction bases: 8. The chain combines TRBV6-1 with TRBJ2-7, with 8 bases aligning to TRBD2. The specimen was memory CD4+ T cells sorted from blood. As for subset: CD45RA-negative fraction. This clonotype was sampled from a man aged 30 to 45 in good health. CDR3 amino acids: CASILGTSGYEQYF. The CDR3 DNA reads TGTGCCAGCATATTAGGGACTAGTGGCTACGAGCAGTACTTC.